Sequencing of this TCR beta chain was carried out in a study of T-cell memory formation after mild COVID-19. Germline CDR1 reads ENHRY; CDR2 reads SYGVKD. The length of the CDR3 is 14 residues. TCRdb re-derived calls from the 5' RACE reads in MiXCR, one entry per CDR3 protein. The sample shows around 90,000 distinct CDR3 sequences, approximately 13% of them seen only once. The sequence was obtained from an adult woman who had mild COVID-19 (a few samples of this study predate the infection). Cell type and time point are not known. Sequenced material: PBMCs or a T cell subset sorted from them (not recorded which). The chain has TRBV10-3 and TRBJ2-2; 8 bases agree with TRBD2. The CDR3 region has the DNA TGTGATCTAGCGGAGCGGGAGCCCCCCGGGGAGCTGTTTTTT. Translation gives CDLAEREPPGELFF.